Given below is one T cell receptor (beta chain) in context. These data come from a study of blood T cell repertoires in COVID-19. As handled by the study authors: Cell counts per sample came from amplifying reference gene primers. Measured with immunoSEQ multiplex PCR; TCRdb has only the in-frame clones, and not every one. The V and J calls and the clone size are those of that table, but D and trimming were determined from the DNA. The top ten hold approximately 2.4% of the sample, which has tens of thousands of clones, roughly 84% seen once. There are 14 residues in the CDR3. V was pared by 3 bases and J by 6 bases, with 8 bases of the junction left unmatched. From germline, CDR1 is GTSNPN and CDR2 SVGIG (reference sequence).

This chain uses TRBV30 with TRBJ2-1; TRBD2 matches at 7 bases. The receptor was derived from a man older than 75 with active or convalescent COVID-19. Sequenced material: peripheral blood. The CDR3 region is CAWRPPGRGNEQFF. The CDR3 DNA reads as TGTGCCTGGAGGCCCCCGGGGAGGGGCAATGAGCAGTTCTTC.